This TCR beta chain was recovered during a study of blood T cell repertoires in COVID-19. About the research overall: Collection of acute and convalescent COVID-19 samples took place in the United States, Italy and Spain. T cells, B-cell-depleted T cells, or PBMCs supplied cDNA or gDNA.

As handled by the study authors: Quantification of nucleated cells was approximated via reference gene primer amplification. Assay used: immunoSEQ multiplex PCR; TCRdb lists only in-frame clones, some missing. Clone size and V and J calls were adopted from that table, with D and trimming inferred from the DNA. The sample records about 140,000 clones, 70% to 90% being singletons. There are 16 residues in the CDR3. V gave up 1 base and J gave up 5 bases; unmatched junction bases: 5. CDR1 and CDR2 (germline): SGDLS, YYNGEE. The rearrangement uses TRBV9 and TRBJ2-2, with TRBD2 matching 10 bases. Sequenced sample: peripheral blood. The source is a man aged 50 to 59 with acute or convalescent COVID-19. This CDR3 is CASSVSLAGETGELFF. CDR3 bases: TGTGCCAGCAGCGTAAGTCTAGCGGGAGAGACCGGGGAGCTGTTTTTT.